The entry below gives a single T cell receptor beta chain sequence along with its context. Its antigen is not identified. Given a much more abundant clone one base away, this may be a read error. This CDR3 is also generated by other DNA sequences in the sample. The sample belongs to a study of cytomegalovirus exposure and HLA in healthy donors. Germline V gene lookup returns CDR1 MNHNS and CDR2 SASEGT. V trimming: 2 bases; J trimming: 4 bases; junction bases outside the gene matches: 1. The CDR3 has 15 amino acids. With 60 Vbeta and 13 Jbeta primers, the PCR was carried out. Produced via immunoSEQ multiplex PCR; TCRdb's table is partial and in-frame only. The sample lists more than 70,000 clones, 76% seen once, with 2.5% to 3.5% in the top ten. Study-wide results and caveats: Presence/absence analyses supposed approximately even sequencing depth among donors.

The chain uses TRBV6-1 and TRBJ2-3; 12 bases map to TRBD2. The TCR was taken from a middle-aged man in good health and CMV-seronegative. Sequencing input: PBMCs. CDR3 nucleotides: TGTGCCAGCAGTGAACTAGCGGGGGGGCCAGATACGCAGTATTTT. Encoded protein: CASSELAGGPDTQYF.